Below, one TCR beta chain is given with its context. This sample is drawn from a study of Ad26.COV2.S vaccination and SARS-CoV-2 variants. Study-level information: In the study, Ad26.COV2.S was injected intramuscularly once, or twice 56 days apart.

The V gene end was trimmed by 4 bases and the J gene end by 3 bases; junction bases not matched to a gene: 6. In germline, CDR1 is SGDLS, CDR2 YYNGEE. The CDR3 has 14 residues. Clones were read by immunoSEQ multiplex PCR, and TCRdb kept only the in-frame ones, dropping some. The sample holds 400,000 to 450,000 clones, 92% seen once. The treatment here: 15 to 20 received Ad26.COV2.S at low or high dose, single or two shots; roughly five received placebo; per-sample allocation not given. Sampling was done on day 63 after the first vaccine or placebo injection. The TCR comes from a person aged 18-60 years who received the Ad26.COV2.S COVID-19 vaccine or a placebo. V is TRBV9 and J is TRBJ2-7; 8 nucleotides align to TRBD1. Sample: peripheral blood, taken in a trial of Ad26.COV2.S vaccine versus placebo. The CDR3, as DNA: TGTGCCAGCAGCCCATCGACAGGGGTCTACGAGCAGTACTTC. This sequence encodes CASSPSTGVYEQYF.